The 15 T cell receptor beta chains below all came from one sample that was sequenced in a study of spatial heterogeneity in lung cancer (dated by TCRdb to between 2018 and 2021). Paper-wide results and their limitations: A correlation was observed between the number of expanded intratumoral alpha and beta TCRs and the tumor nonsynonymous mutation count.

The protocol used for the library was 5' RACE. Instrument used: NextSeq 500. TCRdb reprocessed the public reads (quality trimming at Q25 with fastp, clone calling with MiXCR) and kept in-frame beta chains. Each CDR3 protein appears once, grouped with its most common genes and DNA. The sample profile shows 5,500 to 8,000 distinct CDR3 sequences; approximately 14% of them were found once. The ten largest clones take up around 9.8% of the sample. These TCRs' antigens remain unknown. The time point tag for this specimen amounts to: sample taken at primary tumor resection. Sample: lung tumor tissue, taken at surgery. The source of these receptors is a male donor with early-stage non-small cell lung cancer.

This clonotype was seen at least ten times. Since it is a stray read in a library aimed at alpha chains, this beta chain has a size that is not meaningful. The chain joins TRBV5-1 to TRBJ2-1, with TRBD2 matching over 12 bases. This CDR3 contains 17 residues. Germline values: CDR1 SGHRS, CDR2 YFSETQ. V lost 4 bases, J lost 4 bases, and 9 bases stayed unmatched. CDR3 amino acids: CASSPGLAGRKYNEQFF. Written as DNA, the CDR3 is TGCGCCAGCAGCCCCGGACTAGCGGGGAGGAAATACAATGAGCAGTTCTTC. Full variable domain (outside the CDR3, taken from reference TRBV5-1 and TRBJ2-1): KAGVTQTPRYLIKTRGQQVTLSCSPISGHRSVSWYQQTPGQGLQFLFEYFSETQRNKGNFPGRFSGRQFSNSRSEMNVSTLELGDSALYLCASSPGLAGRKYNEQFFGPGTRLTVL.

As to this clonotype: Little can be read into the size of this beta chain, an off-target read in a library designed for alpha chains. This rearrangement joins TRBV7-9 to TRBJ1-1, with D unresolved. With 7 bases removed from V and 2 bases from J, the gap between germline ends came to 14 bases. This CDR3 is 14 amino acids long. Per the germline V gene, CDR1 is SEHNR and CDR2 is FQNEAQ (reference sequence). The DNA for the CDR3 is TGTGCCAGCACGTATCAGGCCGCTAACACTGAAGCTTTCTTT. It yields the protein CASTYQAANTEAFF.

This clonotype appeared a few times. Within a library made for alpha chains, this beta chain is off target, and its count is uninformative. The chain combines TRBV6-5 with TRBJ1-1, with 7 nucleotides matching TRBD1. The CDR3 sequence is 13 residues long. Germline CDR1 reads MNHEY; CDR2 reads SVGAGI. V lost 6 bases and J lost 7; bases outside the gene matches: 8. CDR3 bases: TGTGCCAGCAGCTATAGACAGGGAATTGAAGCTTTCTTT. Translating gives CASSYRQGIEAFF.

As to this clonotype: Since it is a stray read in a library aimed at alpha chains, this beta chain has a size that is not meaningful. The chain uses TRBV7-2 and TRBJ2-7; TRBD1 aligns across 9 bases. This CDR3 has 14 amino acids. Trimming removed 5 bases from V and 1 base from J; junction bases left unmatched: 3. Germline CDR1 SGHTA, CDR2 FQGNSA. The CDR3 sequence: CASSPTGGSYEQYF. DNA of the CDR3: TGTGCCAGCAGCCCGACAGGGGGTTCCTACGAGCAGTACTTC.

For this clonotype: This beta chain is off target for a library built for alpha chains, so its abundance means little. The V call is TRBV10-3, the J call TRBJ2-7; TRBD2 is a possible D gene (6 bases). The CDR3 sequence is 15 residues long. Trimming removed 3 bases from V and 5 bases from J, with 17 bases in between. Germline-derived CDR1 and CDR2 are ENHRY and SYGVKD. The CDR3 DNA is TGTGCCATCAGTGATGTAGGTGCGGGGAATCACGAGCAGTACTTC. This sequence encodes CAISDVGAGNHEQYF.

This clonotype was seen ten or more times. A library prepared for alpha chains yielded this beta chain as an off-target read; its size is of little meaning. This CDR3 reads CASSIGVLEHNEQFF. As DNA, the CDR3 is TGTGCCAGTAGTATAGGTGTGCTGGAGCACAATGAGCAGTTCTTC. V gene TRBV19 combines with J gene TRBJ2-1; D gene uncertain. CDR3 size: 15 residues. Trimming shortened V by 1 base and J by 5 bases, and 12 bases separated the two germline ends. Germline V lookup: CDR1 LNHDA, CDR2 SQIVND (reference sequence).

Within the sample, this clonotype is medium-sized. This beta chain appears as a stray read in a library generated for alpha chains; its size is not informative. This chain joins TRBV2 and TRBJ1-4; D not certain. Germline V gene sequence: CDR1 SNHLY, CDR2 FYNNEI. The V and J ends lost 7 bases and 0 bases respectively, with 9 bases between them. This CDR3 has 14 residues. The CDR3 region has the DNA TGTGCCAGCATCCGGGCAGCAACTAATGAAAAACTGTTTTTT. This sequence encodes CASIRAATNEKLFF. The full variable domain, with the rest looked up from reference TRBV2 and TRBJ1-4, is EPEVTQTPSHQVTQMGQEVILRCVPISNHLYFYWYRQILGQKVEFLVSFYNNEISEKSEIFDDQFSVERPDGSNFTLKIRSTKLEDSAMYFCASIRAATNEKLFFGSGTQLSVL.

This clonotype is medium-sized (0.01 to 0.1%). The size of this beta chain means little, since it is a stray read in a library made for alpha chains. The genes are TRBV6-5 and TRBJ2-2; D gene uncertain. Per germline, CDR1 MNHEY and CDR2 SVGAGI. This CDR3 region has 14 residues. The germline V and J ends were trimmed by 2 bases and 4 bases, with 8 bases remaining between them. The CDR3 DNA reads as TGTGCCAGCAGTTACAGCCAGACCACCGGGGAGCTGTTTTTT. Translated: CASSYSQTTGELFF.

This clonotype was observed a handful of times. Since it is a stray read in a library aimed at alpha chains, this beta chain has a size that is not meaningful. V gene TRBV7-3 combines with J gene TRBJ1-1; D remains ambiguous. V lost 1 base, J lost 4 bases, and 13 bases lay in between. This CDR3 contains 15 residues. From germline, CDR1 is SGHTA and CDR2 FQGTGA. In nucleotides, the CDR3 is TGTGCCAGCAGCTTAAGATCAGCGAGTAGCACTGAAGCTTTCTTT. It encodes CASSLRSASSTEAFF.

Many counts were recorded for this clonotype. Being off target in a library aimed at alpha chains, this beta chain has a size of little meaning. V gene TRBV7-9 combines with J gene TRBJ2-5; 7 bases match TRBD1. Trimming removed 2 bases from V and 2 bases from J; junction bases left unmatched: 2. The CDR3 runs to 14 residues. Germline CDR1 is SEHNR and CDR2 is FQNEAQ (reference sequence). CDR3 protein: CASSLRDRQETQYF. DNA for the CDR3: TGTGCCAGCAGCTTACGGGACAGACAAGAGACCCAGTACTTC.

A note on this clonotype: This beta chain slipped into a library made for alpha chains as a stray read, so its size is not meaningful. CDR3 in DNA: TGTGCCAGCAGTTACTGGGTGCCAGAGACCCAGTACTTC. Protein product: CASSYWVPETQYF. The gene calls are TRBV6-2 or TRBV6-3 and TRBJ2-5; no reliable D call. The V gene's germline CDR1 is MNHEY and CDR2 SVGEGT. Trimming left V 1 base short and J 4 bases short, with 7 bases between. The CDR3 totals 13 residues.

In its sample, this clonotype is medium-sized. For a library built for alpha chains, this beta chain is a stray read; little rests on its size. The rearrangement uses TRBV2 and TRBJ2-3; 8 bases are shared with TRBD1. The CDR3 is 15 amino acids. With V trimmed by 2 bases and J by 4 bases, 5 bases remained unmatched. Germline CDR1 reads SNHLY; CDR2 reads FYNNEI. The CDR3 DNA sequence: TGTGCCAGCAGTGAACTACAGGGGGACTCAGATACGCAGTATTTT. This encodes CASSELQGDSDTQYF.

This clonotype showed up just a few times. For a library built for alpha chains, this beta chain is a stray read; little rests on its size. The genes are TRBV12-3 or TRBV12-4 and TRBJ2-5, with D hard to call. The CDR3 is 13 amino acids. Trimming stripped 5 bases from V and 7 bases from J, with 14 bases between. The CDR3 region has the DNA TGTGCCAGCAGTCCTACGGGCGGTGTGACCCAGTACTTC. Translated: CASSPTGGVTQYF.

This clonotype is deemed medium-sized. In a library made to pick up alpha chains, this beta chain is a stray read with a size that means little. This chain connects TRBV2 to TRBJ1-1; D is uncertain. The CDR3 covers 15 residues. The V gene lost 4 bases and the J gene lost 0 bases, with 12 bases spanning the gap. Germline V gives CDR1 SNHLY, CDR2 FYNNEI. The CDR3 DNA sequence: TGTGCCAGCAGTGTGGGCAGTCGAATGAACACTGAAGCTTTCTTT. Amino acids: CASSVGSRMNTEAFF. The entire variable domain, with the rest obtained from reference TRBV2 and TRBJ1-1, is as follows: EPEVTQTPSHQVTQMGQEVILRCVPISNHLYFYWYRQILGQKVEFLVSFYNNEISEKSEIFDDQFSVERPDGSNFTLKIRSTKLEDSAMYFCASSVGSRMNTEAFFGQGTRLTVV.

In its sample, this clonotype is medium-sized. This beta chain came through as a stray read in a library set up for alpha chains, and its size says little. The genes are TRBV9 and TRBJ1-3; no clear D gene. Trimming shortened V by 0 bases and J by 2 bases, and 6 bases separated the two germline ends. This CDR3 contains 14 residues. The V gene's germline CDR1 is SGDLS and CDR2 YYNGEE. The CDR3 DNA sequence: TGTGCCAGCAGCGTAGGTCACCCTGGAAACACCATATATTTT. It translates to CASSVGHPGNTIYF.